These T cell receptor beta chains were read from a single sample in a study of Graves' ophthalmopathy and Graves' hyperthyroidism. MiXCR, run by TCRdb on the multiplex PCR reads, gives a single entry per CDR3 protein. This repertoire shows 650,000 to 900,000 distinct CDR3 sequences, about 44% found once; its top ten account for 40% to 45%. The source material was peripheral blood. The source is an adult man with Graves' ophthalmopathy. CDR3s include the opening cysteine and the closing phenylalanine or tryptophan. D genes are given only for firm matches. Clone sizes are given selectively: once, few, many, or a class where the clone is expanded.

clone size	V gene	D gene	J gene	CDR3 protein	CDR3 DNA
many	TRBV10-1	NA	TRBJ2-2	CASSEDVTGELFF	TGCGCCAGCAGTGAGGACGTTACCGGGGAGCTGTTTTTT
NA	TRBV20-1	TRBD1	TRBJ1-2	CSASGQGQQSPYGYTF	TGCAGTGCTAGCGGACAGGGACAACAGTCGCCCTATGGCTACACCTTC
many	TRBV2	TRBD2	TRBJ2-7	CASSEAISGLAGGEQYF	TGTGCCAGCAGTGAAGCAATCTCGGGACTAGCGGGAGGCGAGCAGTACTTC
once	TRBV2	NA	TRBJ2-7	CASPGGTVSYEQYF	TGTGCCAGCCCTGGAGGGACGGTATCCTACGAGCAGTACTTC
many	TRBV2	NA	TRBJ2-7	CASNVYRDPYEQYF	TGTGCCAGCAATGTCTACAGGGACCCCTACGAGCAGTACTTC
NA	TRBV7-9	TRBD1	TRBJ2-7	CASSPHTGASYEQYF	TGTGCCAGCAGCCCCCATACAGGGGCTTCCTACGAGCAGTACTTC
NA	TRBV2	TRBD1	TRBJ2-6	CASSLWDRGVSGANVLTF	TGTGCCAGCAGTTTATGGGACAGAGGCGTCTCTGGGGCCAACGTCCTGACTTTC
NA	TRBV3-1	NA	TRBJ2-3	CASSNLDTQYF	TGTGCCAGCAGCAATCTAGATACGCAGTATTTT
NA	TRBV10-3	TRBD2	TRBJ2-5	CAISLNLAAKTQYF	TGTGCCATCAGTTTAAACCTAGCGGCGAAGACCCAGTACTTC
NA	TRBV29-1	NA	TRBJ1-4	CSVERGRNEKLFF	TGCAGCGTTGAGCGAGGGCGTAATGAAAAACTGTTTTTT
NA	TRBV15	NA	TRBJ2-7	CATSRDKNRAHEQYF	TGTGCCACCAGCAGAGATAAAAACAGGGCCCACGAGCAGTACTTC
NA	TRBV4-3	NA	TRBJ2-5	CASSQDRGMGGETQYF	TGCGCCAGCAGCCAAGATAGGGGGATGGGGGGGGAGACCCAGTACTTC
NA	TRBV24-1	TRBD1	TRBJ1-5	CASSLVLGQGAYSNQPQHF	TGTGCCAGCAGTTTAGTTCTGGGACAGGGGGCTTATAGCAATCAGCCCCAGCATTTT
NA	TRBV7-2	NA	TRBJ2-7	CAWSPGLAYEQYF	TGTGCCTGGAGCCCAGGACTGGCCTACGAGCAGTACTTC
NA	TRBV9	NA	TRBJ1-6	CASSYSSGTTSIPLHF	TGTGCCAGCAGTTACTCTAGCGGGACGACGTCGATACCCCTCCACTTT
many	TRBV7-9	NA	TRBJ1-1	CASSFAGTEAFF	TGTGCCAGCAGCTTCGCGGGCACTGAAGCTTTCTTT
NA	TRBV20-1	TRBD1	TRBJ1-2	CSATPPGTGGHGYTF	TGCAGTGCTACGCCCCCGGGGACAGGGGGACATGGCTACACCTTC
once	TRBV19	NA	TRBJ1-1	CAWSVEGAEAFF	TGTGCCTGGAGTGTGGAAGGGGCTGAAGCTTTCTTT
NA	TRBV10-1	NA	TRBJ2-3	CASRKDGSTDTQYF	TGCGCCAGCAGAAAGGACGGAAGCACAGATACGCAGTATTTT
NA	TRBV20-1	NA	TRBJ1-1	CSARSGFGTEAFF	TGCAGTGCTAGGAGCGGGTTTGGCACTGAAGCTTTCTTT
NA	TRBV10-3	NA	TRBJ2-2	CAISESTSYTGELFF	TGTGCCATCAGTGAGTCGACCAGTTACACCGGGGAGCTGTTTTTT
NA	TRBV20-1	TRBD2	TRBJ2-7	CSARTPLAGVYEQYF	TGCAGTGCTAGAACTCCACTAGCGGGAGTCTACGAGCAGTACTTC
NA	TRBV7-2	TRBD2	TRBJ2-7	CASSLDLDGRVNEQYF	TGTGCCAGCAGCTTAGATCTGGACGGGAGGGTCAACGAGCAGTACTTC
many	TRBV29-1	TRBD1	TRBJ1-2	CSAGPTGGGGYGYTF	TGCAGCGCGGGTCCCACAGGGGGCGGTGGCTATGGCTACACCTTC
NA	TRBV20-1	TRBD1	TRBJ1-6	CSARGPGGVNSPLHF	TGCAGTGCTAGAGGGCCAGGGGGCGTTAATTCACCCCTCCACTTT
many	TRBV7-9	TRBD1	TRBJ1-6	CASTSRTGDSPLHF	TGTGCCAGCACCTCCAGGACAGGGGACTCACCCCTCCACTTT
NA	TRBV20-1	NA	TRBJ1-5	CSARFQRESNQPQHF	TGCAGTGCTAGATTCCAAAGAGAGAGCAATCAGCCCCAGCATTTT
few	TRBV7-2	NA	TRBJ1-3	CASSLYPGNTIYF	TGTGCCAGCAGCTTATATCCGGGAAACACCATATATTTT
NA	TRBV25-1	TRBD1	TRBJ1-6	CASSGTGGTYNSPLHF	TGTGCCAGCAGTGGGACAGGGGGAACCTATAATTCACCCCTCCACTTT
NA	TRBV2	NA	TRBJ1-5	CASSYSFPGARQPQHF	TGTGCCAGCAGTTACTCTTTCCCGGGGGCGCGGCAGCCCCAGCATTTT
few	TRBV5-6	NA	TRBJ2-5	CASSSTGLETQYF	TGTGCCAGCAGTTCCACAGGGTTGGAGACCCAGTACTTC
NA	TRBV10-3	TRBD2	TRBJ2-6	CAIGRGGANVLTF	TGTGCCATCGGGAGGGGTGGGGCCAACGTCCTGACTTTC